Each of the 25 T cell receptor beta chains below was sequenced from the same sample in a study of blood T cell repertoires in COVID-19. Profiling relied on immunoSEQ multiplex PCR, and the TCRdb table lists in-frame clones only, not all of them. The sample has about 130,000 clones; over 75% are singletons. Sequences were obtained from peripheral blood. These receptors were taken from a woman of 80 years or more with acute or convalescent COVID-19.

The chain combines TRBV7-6 with TRBJ2-7; the match to TRBD1 covers 10 bases. Germline trimming cut 5 bases from V and 2 bases from J; bases unmatched to any gene: 12. Looked up from germline, CDR1 is SGHVS and CDR2 is FNYEAQ. The CDR3 runs 17 residues. The DNA for the CDR3 is TGTGCCAGCAGCGCACGGGCCCCGGGACAGGGGCCCTACGAGCAGTACTTC. It codes for CASSARAPGQGPYEQYF.

The chain joins TRBV6-5 to TRBJ1-3; 10 bases are a match to TRBD1. This CDR3 spans 14 amino acids. CDR1 MNHEY and CDR2 SVGAGI come from the germline V gene. Trimming took 5 bases from V and 9 from J; bases not matched to a gene: 7. The CDR3 DNA follows: TGTGCCAGCAGTAGGGGACAGGGGTCGGGCACCATATATTTT. Protein product: CASSRGQGSGTIYF.

The chain couples TRBV12-3 or TRBV12-4 to TRBJ2-1; D remains unclear. V lost 5 bases to trimming and J lost 7 bases, with 9 bases between them. The CDR3 spans 12 residues. The CDR3 DNA is TGTGCCAGCAGTCCTTCTCGGAATGAGCAGTTCTTC. Its protein is CASSPSRNEQFF.

V and J are TRBV27 and TRBJ2-1; 9 positions match TRBD2. The CDR3 has 16 residues. V lost 1 base to trimming and J lost 5 bases; unmatched junction nucleotides: 6. The germline CDR1 and CDR2 sequences are MNHEY and SMNVEV (reference sequence). CDR3 sequence reads: CASSLWASGANNEQFF. As DNA, the CDR3 is TGTGCCAGCAGTTTATGGGCTAGCGGGGCGAACAATGAGCAGTTCTTC.

The V call is TRBV7-6, the J call TRBJ1-5; the match to TRBD1 covers 9 bases. Per the germline V gene, CDR1 is SGHVS and CDR2 is FNYEAQ. This CDR3 has 14 residues. With 3 bases clipped from V and 7 bases from J, the junction kept 4 bases outside the gene matches. In DNA, the CDR3 is TGTGCCAGCAGCTTCGGACAGGGGAAACAGCCCCAGCATTTT. Translated: CASSFGQGKQPQHF.

This rearrangement joins TRBV29-1 to TRBJ2-7; possible D gene TRBD1, 6 bases. Germline lookup yields CDR1 SQVTM and CDR2 ANQGSEA. V lost 6 bases to trimming and J lost 1 base, with 13 bases between them. This CDR3 contains 13 residues. The CDR3 is CSVRGQRSYEQYF. The CDR3 nucleotides read TGCAGCGTAAGAGGACAGCGTTCCTACGAGCAGTACTTC.

There are many counts of this clone. V is TRBV27 and J is TRBJ1-2; 10 bases agree with TRBD1. Germline CDR1 MNHEY, CDR2 SMNVEV (reference sequence). The J segment lost 8 bases and the V segment lost 5 bases, leaving 11 bases of the junction unmatched. This CDR3 has 15 residues. The CDR3 DNA follows: TGTGCCAGCAGTGCCCCCGGGACAGGGGCCGACGGCTACACCTTC. Residues: CASSAPGTGADGYTF.

As concerns this clone: At the DNA level, this CDR3 is encoded by other sequences in the same sample as well. The chain recombines TRBV20-1 with TRBJ1-2; a weak D match, TRBD1 (6 bases). The V gene's germline CDR1 is DFQATT and CDR2 SNEGSKA (reference sequence). V was cut by 5 bases and J by 4 bases, with 8 bases left in between. The CDR3 has 11 amino acids. The CDR3 region is CSAADSYGYTF. The CDR3 DNA reads TGCAGTGCTGCGGACAGCTATGGCTACACCTTC.

CDR3 residues: CASSSPGLAGVEGQYF. CDR3 DNA sequence: TGCGCCAGCAGCAGTCCGGGACTAGCGGGTGTTGAGGGGCAGTATTTT. This chain joins TRBV5-1 and TRBJ2-3, with 12 bases that match TRBD2. The CDR3 is 16 amino acids. Trimming cost V 4 bases and J 11 bases; bases outside gene matches: 14. Germline CDR1 is SGHRS and CDR2 is YFSETQ.

The chain recombines TRBV6-5 with TRBJ1-1; possibly TRBD1 for D (6 bases). The germline CDR1 and CDR2 sequences are MNHEY and SVGAGI. V was shortened by 6 bases and J by 5 bases, with 13 bases between the two germline ends. This CDR3 has 13 amino acids. The CDR3 loop reads CASSAGVRTEAFF. Here the CDR3 DNA reads TGTGCCAGCAGCGCAGGGGTCAGGACTGAAGCTTTCTTT.

The rearrangement uses TRBV7-9 and TRBJ1-1; TRBD1 agrees at 7 bases. The CDR3 contains 14 residues. Germline V gene sequence: CDR1 SEHNR, CDR2 FQNEAQ (reference sequence). V was pared by 5 bases and J by 2 bases, with 5 bases of the junction left unmatched. CDR3: CASSPDRDNTEAFF. CDR3 nucleotides: TGTGCCAGCAGCCCCGACAGGGACAACACTGAAGCTTTCTTT.

The V and J genes are TRBV19 and TRBJ1-2; D call uncertain. The ends were cut back, 7 bases at V and 3 bases at J, with 15 bases in the middle. The germline V gene encodes CDR1 LNHDA and CDR2 SQIVND (reference sequence). CDR3 size: 14 residues. The CDR3 sequence: CASKTQGRDYGYTF. The CDR3 DNA is TGTGCCAGTAAAACACAAGGGAGGGACTATGGCTACACCTTC.

This clone has just one count. V usage is TRBV12-3 or TRBV12-4 and J usage is TRBJ1-5; D is perhaps TRBD1 (5 bases). V was trimmed by 3 bases and J by 7 bases, leaving 10 bases between them. The CDR3 is 13 residues long. CDR3 nucleotides: TGTGCCAGCAGTTTGGGGGAGGGGCAGCCCCAGCATTTT. Amino acids: CASSLGEGQPQHF.

This clone was recorded a few times. Other DNA sequences in the sample encode the same CDR3. The chain is built from TRBV5-1 and TRBJ2-1; tentatively, D is TRBD2 (5 bases). The V gene lost 4 bases and the J gene lost 0 bases, with 11 bases spanning the gap. The CDR3 contains 15 residues. The germline CDR1 and CDR2 sequences are SGHRS and YFSETQ. Here the CDR3 reads CASSSSGSSYNEQFF. As DNA, the CDR3 is TGCGCCAGCAGCAGTTCTGGGAGCTCCTACAATGAGCAGTTCTTC.

The rearrangement joins TRBV5-1 to TRBJ2-3; TRBD2 agrees at 11 bases. This CDR3 region has 16 residues. Germline lookup yields CDR1 SGHRS and CDR2 YFSETQ. Losses at the gene ends were 4 bases for V and 4 bases for J; bases not matched to a gene: 8. The CDR3 sequence is CASSPTSGGNADTQYF. CDR3 DNA: TGCGCCAGCAGCCCTACTAGCGGGGGTAACGCAGATACGCAGTATTTT.

The chain combines TRBV7-9 with TRBJ1-4; tentatively, D is TRBD1 (5 bases). From germline, CDR1 is SEHNR and CDR2 FQNEAQ (reference sequence). Trimming left V 5 bases short and J 7 bases short, with 14 bases between. The CDR3 length is 14 residues. The CDR3 spells CASSPGWRGEKLFF. CDR3 bases: TGTGCCAGCAGCCCCGGGTGGAGGGGTGAAAAACTGTTTTTT.

The CDR3 DNA sequence: TGTGCCAGCAGCCCCAGACAGATAGACAGGAGGACGAATGAAAAACTGTTTTTT. Its translation is CASSPRQIDRRTNEKLFF. V gene TRBV7-2 combines with J gene TRBJ1-4; weak D call: TRBD1 (6 bases). In germline, CDR1 is SGHTA, CDR2 FQGNSA. Between the trimmed V and J ends, which lost 5 bases and 5 bases, there was a span of 24 bases. The CDR3 has 18 amino acids.

The chain has TRBV7-9 and TRBJ1-4; possibly TRBD1 for D (6 bases). CDR1 and CDR2 from the germline V gene are SEHNR and FQNEAQ (reference sequence). Trimming took 5 bases from V and 3 from J, leaving 13 bases between them. This CDR3 is built from 15 residues. CDR3 coding DNA: TGTGCCAGCAGCGGACGTGGGGGCTCTAATGAAAAACTGTTTTTT. Translated, it gives CASSGRGGSNEKLFF. The whole variable domain, filled in from reference TRBV7-9 and TRBJ1-4, reads DTGVSQNPRHKITKRGQNVTFRCDPISEHNRLYWYRQTLGQGPEFLTYFQNEAQLEKSRLLSDRFSAERPKGSFSTLEIQRTEQGDSAMYLCASSGRGGSNEKLFFGSGTQLSVL.

The chain employs TRBV7-3 and TRBJ1-1; D might be TRBD1 (5 bases). CDR1 is SGHTA and CDR2 is FQGTGA in the germline V gene. The CDR3 consists of 13 residues. Trimming removed 4 bases at V and 0 bases at J, with 6 bases between. CDR3 DNA: TGTGCCAGCAGCTCAGGGTTGAACACTGAAGCTTTCTTT. This translates into CASSSGLNTEAFF.

The rearrangement uses TRBV5-1 and TRBJ2-5, with 12 positions matching TRBD2. The CDR3 consists of 16 residues. Germline values: CDR1 SGHRS, CDR2 YFSETQ. The J segment lost 2 bases and the V segment lost 4 bases, leaving 6 bases of the junction unmatched. The CDR3 sequence is CASSPLAGGKQETQYF. DNA for the CDR3: TGCGCCAGCAGCCCCCTAGCGGGGGGGAAACAAGAGACCCAGTACTTC.

The genes are TRBV10-3 and TRBJ1-1; unclear D gene. Germline V gene data show CDR1 as ENHRY and CDR2 as SYGVKD. This CDR3 comprises 13 residues. Between the trimmed V and J ends, which lost 2 bases and 5 bases, there was a span of 9 bases. The CDR3 DNA sequence: TGTGCCATCAGTGAGGACGAGAGGACTGAAGCTTTCTTT. It is translated as CAISEDERTEAFF.

This chain joins TRBV28 and TRBJ1-2; 8 bases match TRBD1. CDR3 size: 16 residues. Per the germline V gene, CDR1 is MDHEN and CDR2 is SYDVKM. The ends lost 6 bases at V and 1 base at J; junction bases unmatched: 10. CDR3 region: CASRSGTGQRNYGYTF. The CDR3 region has the DNA TGTGCCAGCAGATCCGGGACAGGTCAACGTAACTATGGCTACACCTTC.

This chain links TRBV5-8 with TRBJ2-3, with 16 bases identical to TRBD2. The CDR3 spans 17 residues. Germline V lookup: CDR1 SGHTS, CDR2 YDEGEE. With V trimmed by 4 bases and J by 2 bases, 4 bases remained unmatched. The chain's CDR3 is CASSTGTSGGDTDTQYF. The CDR3 DNA follows: TGTGCCAGCAGCACCGGGACTAGCGGGGGGGACACAGATACGCAGTATTTT.

This chain joins TRBV3-1 (or the pseudogene TRBV3-2) and TRBJ2-2, with D perhaps matching TRBD1 (6 bases). The CDR3 has 15 amino acids. Germline-derived CDR1 and CDR2 are LGHDT and YNNKEL (reference sequence). V gave up 5 bases and J gave up 5 bases, with 15 bases separating them. The CDR3 nucleotides are TGTGCCAGCAGCGCTGAAGGGGGTCGAACCGGGGAGCTGTTTTTT. This sequence encodes CASSAEGGRTGELFF.

The chain joins TRBV9 to TRBJ1-1, with unresolved D. Per germline, CDR1 SGDLS and CDR2 YYNGEE. Trimming took 5 bases from V and 1 from J, leaving 6 bases between them. The CDR3 contains 12 residues. CDR3 coding DNA: TGTGCCAGCAGTAACACGAACACTGAAGCTTTCTTT. Amino acid sequence: CASSNTNTEAFF.